This T cell receptor beta chain is drawn from a study of preoperative IRX-2 immunotherapy in early breast cancer. This CDR3 is built from 14 residues. Germline CDR1 is LNHDA and CDR2 is SQIVND (reference sequence). Deletions cut 2 bases from V and 4 bases from J, with 11 bases between. This table comes from immunoSEQ multiplex PCR, and its TCRdb copy is limited to in-frame clones, with some not included. The repertoire holds 35,000 to 40,000 clones, with approximately 85% as singletons. Sample treatment: preoperative locoregional IRX-2 cytokine immunotherapy. This phase Ib study tested locoregional IRX-2 cytokine immunotherapy given before surgery.

This sequence joins TRBV19 and TRBJ1-1; D unresolved. The material sequenced was lymph node tissue, taken after IRX-2 immunotherapy. This TCR derives from a human donor with breast cancer. Written as DNA, the CDR3 is TGTGCCAGTAGTATATGGGGTCGGGGCACTGAAGCTTTCTTT. This sequence encodes CASSIWGRGTEAFF. Variable domain in full (rest from reference TRBV19 and TRBJ1-1): DGGITQSPKYLFRKEGQNVTLSCEQNLNHDAMYWYRQDPGQGLRLIYYSQIVNDFQKGDIAEGYSVSREKKESFPLTVTSAQKNPTAFYLCASSIWGRGTEAFFGQGTRLTVV.